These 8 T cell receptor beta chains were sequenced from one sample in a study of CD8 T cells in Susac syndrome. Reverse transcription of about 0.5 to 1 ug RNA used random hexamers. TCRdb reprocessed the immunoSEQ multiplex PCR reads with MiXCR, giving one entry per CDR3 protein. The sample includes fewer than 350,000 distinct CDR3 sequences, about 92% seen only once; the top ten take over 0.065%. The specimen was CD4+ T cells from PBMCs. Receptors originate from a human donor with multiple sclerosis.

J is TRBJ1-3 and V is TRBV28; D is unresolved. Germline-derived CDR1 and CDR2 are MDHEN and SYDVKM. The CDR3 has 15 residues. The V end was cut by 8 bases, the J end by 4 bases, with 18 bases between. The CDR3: CASSSGLRSGNTIYF. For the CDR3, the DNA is TGTGCCAGCTCCTCGGGTTTGCGTTCCGGAAACACCATATATTTT.

As DNA, the CDR3 is TGCAGTGCTAGCGGACAGGCTTGGGCCACAGATACGCAGTATTTT. This sequence encodes CSASGQAWATDTQYF. This chain connects TRBV20-1 to TRBJ2-3, with 7 bases matching TRBD1. The CDR3 totals 15 residues. V shed 3 bases, J shed 2 bases, and the junction held 8 bases outside the gene matches. Germline V lookup: CDR1 DFQATT, CDR2 SNEGSKA (reference sequence).

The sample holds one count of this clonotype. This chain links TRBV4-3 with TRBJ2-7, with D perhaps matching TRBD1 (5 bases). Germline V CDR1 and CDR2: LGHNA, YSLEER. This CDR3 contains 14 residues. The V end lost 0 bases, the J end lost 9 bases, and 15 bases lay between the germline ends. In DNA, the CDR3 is TGCGCCAGCAGCCAAGAAGCAGGGATTTTATCGCAGTACTTC. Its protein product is CASSQEAGILSQYF.

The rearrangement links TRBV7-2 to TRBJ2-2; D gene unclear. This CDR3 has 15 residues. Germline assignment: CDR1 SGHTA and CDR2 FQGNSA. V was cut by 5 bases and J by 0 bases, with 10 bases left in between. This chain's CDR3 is CASSMTVANTGELFF. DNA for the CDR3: TGTGCCAGCAGCATGACGGTCGCGAACACCGGGGAGCTGTTTTTT. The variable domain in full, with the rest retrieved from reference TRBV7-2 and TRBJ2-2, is GAGVSQSPSNKVTEKGKDVELRCDPISGHTALYWYRQSLGQGLEFLIYFQGNSAPDKSGLPSDRFSAERTGGSVSTLTIQRTQQEDSAVYLCASSMTVANTGELFFGEGSRLTVL.

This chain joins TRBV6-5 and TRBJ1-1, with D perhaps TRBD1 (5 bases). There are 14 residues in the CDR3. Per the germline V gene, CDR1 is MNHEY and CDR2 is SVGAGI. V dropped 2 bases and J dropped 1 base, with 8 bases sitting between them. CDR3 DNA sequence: TGTGCCAGCAGTTACCAGCAGGGGAACACTGAAGCTTTCTTT. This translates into CASSYQQGNTEAFF.

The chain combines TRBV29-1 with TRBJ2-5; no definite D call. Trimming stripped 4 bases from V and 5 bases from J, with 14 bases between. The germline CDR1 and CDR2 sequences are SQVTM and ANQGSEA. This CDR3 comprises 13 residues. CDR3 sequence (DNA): TGCAGCGTTGGGACGGCAATGAGGGAGACCCAGTACTTC. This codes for CSVGTAMRETQYF.

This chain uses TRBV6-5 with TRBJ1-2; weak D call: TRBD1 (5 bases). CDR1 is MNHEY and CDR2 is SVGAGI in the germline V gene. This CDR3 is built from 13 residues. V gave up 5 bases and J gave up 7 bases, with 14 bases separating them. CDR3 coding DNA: TGTGCCAGCAGTCCGCCGGGGCGGTTTGGCTACACCTTC. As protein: CASSPPGRFGYTF.

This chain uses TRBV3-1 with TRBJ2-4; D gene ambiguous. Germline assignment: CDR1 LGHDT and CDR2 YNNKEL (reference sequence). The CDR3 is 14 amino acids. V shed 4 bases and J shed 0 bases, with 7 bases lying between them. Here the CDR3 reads CASSPHVAKNIQYF. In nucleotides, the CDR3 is TGTGCCAGCAGCCCTCATGTAGCCAAAAACATTCAGTACTTC. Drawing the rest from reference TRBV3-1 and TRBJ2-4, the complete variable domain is DTAVSQTPKYLVTQMGNDKSIKCEQNLGHDTMYWYKQDSKKFLKIMFSYNNKELIINETVPNRFSPKSPDKAHLNLHINSLELGDSAVYFCASSPHVAKNIQYFGAGTRLSVL.